Each of the 6 T cell receptor beta chains below was sequenced from the same sample in a study of blood T cell repertoires in COVID-19. The assay was immunoSEQ multiplex PCR, and TCRdb's table has in-frame clones only and misses some. In the table there are a few hundred thousand clones, about 86% of which are singletons. Sequencing was carried out using peripheral blood. The origin of the receptors is a woman between 45 and 60 years old with acute or convalescent COVID-19.

The chain has TRBV19 and TRBJ1-5, with D perhaps matching TRBD1 (5 bases). Germline V lookup: CDR1 LNHDA, CDR2 SQIVND (reference sequence). Trimming took off 6 bases at V and 6 bases at J, with 15 bases between the two ends. This CDR3 has 14 amino acids. The CDR3 region has the DNA TGTGCCAGTAGCCCCGGGGGGGGAGGTCAGCCCCAGCATTTT. It codes for CASSPGGGGQPQHF.

V is TRBV2 and J is TRBJ1-5; D is unclear. From germline, CDR1 is SNHLY and CDR2 FYNNEI. CDR3 size: 12 residues. Between the trimmed V and J ends, which lost 7 bases and 4 bases, there was a span of 8 bases. The CDR3 nucleotides are TGTGCCAGCAATGACCCTAATCAGCCCCAGCATTTT. This translates into CASNDPNQPQHF.

CDR3 loop: CSAGTGDTGELFF. CDR3 bases: TGCAGCGCCGGGACAGGGGACACCGGGGAGCTGTTTTTT. The chain recombines TRBV29-1 with TRBJ2-2, with 10 bases matching TRBD1. Germline V gene lookup returns CDR1 SQVTM and CDR2 ANQGSEA. Trimming took 7 bases from V and 3 from J; bases not matched to a gene: 2. This CDR3 region has 13 residues.

This clone has just one count. The chain carries TRBV2 and TRBJ2-7, with 8 positions matching TRBD1. With 5 bases clipped from V and 0 bases from J, the junction kept 9 bases outside the gene matches. CDR1 and CDR2 from the germline V gene are SNHLY and FYNNEI. There are 16 residues in the CDR3. The CDR3 DNA is TGTGCCAGCAGTTTTACAGGGGGGCAGAGCTCCTACGAGCAGTACGTC. Amino acid sequence: CASSFTGGQSSYEQYV.

This chain joins TRBV2 and TRBJ2-5; 8 nucleotides align to TRBD2. The germline V gene encodes CDR1 SNHLY and CDR2 FYNNEI. J gave up 4 bases and V 7 bases, and 8 bases lay outside the gene matches. The CDR3 covers 14 residues. CDR3 amino acids: CASNPRRGGETQYF. Written as DNA, the CDR3 is TGTGCCAGCAATCCACGTCGGGGGGGAGAGACCCAGTACTTC.

This clone was observed a few times. J is TRBJ2-3 and V is TRBV11-2; perhaps TRBD1 as D (6 bases). The CDR3 has 13 amino acids. Trimming removed 5 bases at V and 14 bases at J, with 20 bases between. Germline V gives CDR1 SGHAT, CDR2 FQNNGV. The CDR3 DNA follows: TGTGCCAGCAGCCCCTCTTCGACAGGCCCATGGTATTTT. Translation gives CASSPSSTGPWYF.